This T cell receptor beta chain was documented in a study of T cells in Graves' hyperthyroidism and ophthalmopathy. Study-level findings and limits: Ophthalmopathy and stable hyperthyroidism were separated by a 13 V-J model.

This clonotype appeared a few times. Its cognate antigen is unknown. V was clipped by 6 bases and J by 12 bases, with 21 bases between them. This CDR3 region has 13 residues. Germline-derived CDR1 and CDR2 are KGHSH and LQKENI. Regions amplified from RNA transcripts were the TCR beta CDR3 regions. Carried out on the TCR CDR3, a first-round RT-PCR used the HTBI primer set. TCRdb independently ran MiXCR on the multiplex PCR reads; one entry per CDR3 protein. In the table there are fewer than 650,000 distinct CDR3 sequences, roughly 14% of which are singletons. The sample consisted of blood. The chain employs TRBV18 and TRBJ2-7; the D gene could be TRBD1 or TRBD2 (6 bases each). The TCR was taken from a woman between 40 and 50 years old with Graves' ophthalmopathy. The CDR3 DNA is TGTGCCAGCTCGCCGGGAGACAGGCTCCCGGGGTACTTC. Protein sequence: CASSPGDRLPGYF.